This T cell receptor (beta chain) came from a study of blood T cell repertoires in COVID-19. Turning to the study itself: COVID-19 samples, acute and convalescent, were from the United States, Italy and Spain. T cells, B-cell-depleted T cells, or PBMCs provided the cDNA or gDNA that served as material.

The cohort comprised adults aged roughly 18 to 100 years residing in about two dozen US areas. As originally analysed: Researchers report that nucleated cell counts were estimated from reference gene primer amplification. The data were produced by immunoSEQ multiplex PCR, yet TCRdb's version contains in-frame clones alone and is incomplete. V and J calls and clone size come straight from that table; D and trimming were deduced from the DNA. Altogether roughly 200,000 clones are present, 70% to 90% being singletons, with the ten largest covering over 1%. Trimming cost V 5 bases and J 3 bases; bases outside gene matches: 14. CDR1 is LGHDT, CDR2 YNNKEL, per germline (reference sequence). The CDR3 runs 17 residues.

The sequencing sample was made of PBMCs or T cells enriched from blood (not recorded which). V is TRBV3-1 (or the pseudogene TRBV3-2) and J is TRBJ1-2; 8 bases align to TRBD1. This clonotype was obtained from a man in his thirties or forties who had recovered from COVID-19. In DNA form, the CDR3 reads TGTGCCAGCAGCACAGGGGGGTATCATACCGGTGACTATGGCTACACCTTC. It codes for CASSTGGYHTGDYGYTF.